The 25 T cell receptor beta chains below come from one sample, sequenced in a study of somatic mutations in cytotoxic T cells in rheumatoid arthritis. The method was immunoSEQ multiplex PCR; TCRdb's version includes in-frame clones alone and lacks a portion of them. The table records tens of thousands of clones, 84% of them present only once. What was sequenced was CD8+ T cells sorted from blood. The receptors stem from a man in his forties in good health.

The V gene is TRBV10-2, the J gene TRBJ1-5, with D unclear. The CDR3 has 13 amino acids. V lost 2 bases to trimming and J lost 7 bases, with 9 bases between them. Germline V gene data show CDR1 as WSHSY and CDR2 as SAAADI. This chain's CDR3 is CASSENDGQPQHF. The CDR3, as DNA: TGCGCCAGCAGTGAGAACGATGGGCAGCCCCAGCATTTT.

The chain uses TRBV6-5 and TRBJ2-5; possible D gene TRBD1, 6 bases. V lost 7 bases, J lost 3 bases, and 15 bases lay in between. This CDR3 has 14 residues. The germline V gene has CDR1 MNHEY and CDR2 SVGAGI. CDR3 in DNA: TGTGCCAGCACTGGGCAGGGGTTTGAAGAGACCCAGTACTTC. This codes for CASTGQGFEETQYF.

This clone was observed a few times. J is TRBJ1-5 and V is TRBV30; TRBD1 matches 7 bases. Germline V lookup: CDR1 GTSNPN, CDR2 SVGIG (reference sequence). The V and J ends lost 5 bases and 2 bases, in that order; junction bases with no gene match: 3. There are 13 residues in the CDR3. The CDR3 protein is CAWDREGNQPQHF. The CDR3 nucleotides are TGTGCCTGGGACAGGGAGGGCAATCAGCCCCAGCATTTT. Together with reference TRBV30 and TRBJ1-5, the CDR3 gives the full variable domain: SQTIHQWPATLVQPVGSPLSLECTVEGTSNPNLYWYRQAAGRGLQLLFYSVGIGQISSEVPQNLSASRPQDRQFILSSKKLLLSDSGFYLCAWDREGNQPQHFGDGTRLSIL.

CDR3 sequence (DNA): TGTGCCAGTAGAGGAGCGTCTTGGAACACCGGGGAGCTGTTTTTT. Protein: CASRGASWNTGELFF. V is TRBV19 and J is TRBJ2-2; no clear D gene. Germline-derived CDR1 and CDR2 are LNHDA and SQIVND (reference sequence). V was cut by 6 bases and J by 1 base, with 12 bases left in between. The CDR3 is 15 residues long.

The chain has TRBV6-1 and TRBJ2-1; D is possibly TRBD1 (6 bases). The ends were cut back, 6 bases at V and 2 bases at J, with 14 bases in the middle. Germline assignment: CDR1 MNHNS and CDR2 SASEGT. The CDR3 consists of 15 residues. DNA for the CDR3: TGTGCCAGCAGGAGCTACAGGGTTACCTACAATGAGCAGTTCTTC. This encodes CASRSYRVTYNEQFF.

The rearrangement joins TRBV27 to TRBJ1-2; D is undetermined. The V end lost 3 bases, the J end lost 2 bases, and 7 bases lay between the germline ends. The CDR3 has 13 amino acids. The V gene's germline CDR1 is MNHEY and CDR2 SMNVEV (reference sequence). The CDR3 DNA follows: TGTGCCAGCAGTTTTGGCGAAAACTATGGCTACACCTTC. It specifies CASSFGENYGYTF.

This clone was counted once. This sequence joins TRBV4-1 and TRBJ2-1; 12 nucleotides agree with TRBD2. The CDR3 contains 16 residues. After removal of 3 bases from V and 8 bases from J, the junction contained 8 bases not matched to a gene. Germline CDR1 and CDR2: MGHRA and YSYEKL. The CDR3 nucleotides read TGCGCCAGCAGCCACCTAGCGGGAGGGCCATATCATGAGCAGTTCTTC. Translation gives CASSHLAGGPYHEQFF.

This sequence joins TRBV28 and TRBJ1-2; the D gene is possibly TRBD1 (5 bases). The CDR3 sequence is 11 residues long. The V gene lost 7 bases and the J gene lost 5 bases, with 8 bases spanning the gap. Per the germline V gene, CDR1 is MDHEN and CDR2 is SYDVKM. The CDR3 loop is CASTGEYGYTF. CDR3 bases: TGTGCCAGCACGGGGGAATATGGCTACACCTTC.

This clone came up once. The genes are TRBV13 and TRBJ2-3; D gene uncertain. The CDR3 length is 11 residues. CDR1 PRHDT and CDR2 FYEKMQ come from the germline V gene (reference sequence). V was pared by 5 bases and J by 3 bases, with 3 bases between. CDR3 amino acids: CASSRTDTQYF. CDR3 in DNA: TGTGCCAGCAGCCGGACAGATACGCAGTATTTT.

The chain uses TRBV7-9 and TRBJ2-1, with TRBD2 identical over 8 bases. Trimming cost V 2 bases and J 5 bases; bases outside gene matches: 14. This CDR3 region has 18 residues. Germline CDR1 is SEHNR and CDR2 is FQNEAQ (reference sequence). In DNA form, the CDR3 reads TGTGCCAGCAGCTTACCCCCGGGAGTCGGGGGGGGTGACAATGAGCAGTTCTTC. Protein product: CASSLPPGVGGGDNEQFF.

The genes are TRBV9 and TRBJ1-3; 7 bases agree with TRBD1. J lost 8 bases, V lost 3 bases, and 14 bases had no gene match. CDR1 SGDLS and CDR2 YYNGEE come from the germline V gene. CDR3 length: 16 amino acids. CDR3 in DNA: TGTGCCAGCAGCGGGGAGGGACAGCCGGGTATCGACACCATATATTTT. Residues: CASSGEGQPGIDTIYF. The full variable domain, with the rest looked up from reference TRBV9 and TRBJ1-3, is DSGVTQTPKHLITATGQRVTLRCSPRSGDLSVYWYQQSLDQGLQFLIQYYNGEERAKGNILERFSAQQFPDLHSELNLSSLELGDSALYFCASSGEGQPGIDTIYFGEGSWLTVV.

The chain employs TRBV29-1 and TRBJ2-7; 8 nucleotides match TRBD2. Trimming cost V 4 bases and J 4 bases; bases outside gene matches: 6. This CDR3 is 13 amino acids long. CDR1 SQVTM and CDR2 ANQGSEA come from the germline V gene. For the CDR3, the DNA is TGCAGCGTTGCTTCGGGAGGGCCGTACGAGCAGTACTTC. Its protein is CSVASGGPYEQYF.

The CDR3 reads CASTARIEDTGELFF. The CDR3 DNA sequence: TGTGCCAGCACCGCGAGGATTGAGGACACCGGGGAGCTGTTTTTT. The chain has TRBV5-4 and TRBJ2-2; D unresolved. This CDR3 contains 15 residues. CDR1 is SGHNT and CDR2 is YYREEE in the germline V gene (reference sequence). Trimming removed 6 bases from V and 3 bases from J, with 15 bases in between.

This chain connects TRBV27 to TRBJ1-1, with D possibly matching TRBD1 (6 bases). Deletions cut 5 bases from V and 2 bases from J, with 21 bases between. This CDR3 region has 17 residues. The germline V gene encodes CDR1 MNHEY and CDR2 SMNVEV (reference sequence). CDR3 residues: CASSLFDLAGANTEAFF. The CDR3 coding sequence is TGTGCCAGCAGTCTTTTTGATTTGGCAGGGGCCAACACTGAAGCTTTCTTT.

This chain uses TRBV10-2 with TRBJ1-5; maybe TRBD1 (5 bases). Trimming cost V 2 bases and J 0 bases, with 5 bases left between them. This CDR3 contains 14 residues. Germline CDR1 and CDR2: WSHSY and SAAADI. The CDR3 nucleotides read TGCGCCAGCAGTGAGGACAGTAGCAATCAGCCCCAGCATTTT. It specifies CASSEDSSNQPQHF.

V gene TRBV13 combines with J gene TRBJ2-1, with TRBD2 identical over 7 bases. This CDR3 spans 14 amino acids. Germline-derived CDR1 and CDR2 are PRHDT and FYEKMQ (reference sequence). The trim removed 7 bases at V and 9 bases at J, leaving 12 bases unmatched. The CDR3 loop reads CASNFGGTTSEQFF. As DNA, the CDR3 is TGTGCCAGCAACTTCGGTGGGACTACGAGTGAGCAGTTCTTC.

The gene calls are TRBV9 and TRBJ2-7; a possible D gene is TRBD2 (6 bases). The germline V gene has CDR1 SGDLS and CDR2 YYNGEE. The V end lost 0 bases, the J end lost 4 bases, and 14 bases lay between the germline ends. This CDR3 region has 15 residues. The DNA for the CDR3 is TGTGCCAGCAGCGTAGAGCCGGGACTTCCTTACGAGCAGTACTTC. This translates into CASSVEPGLPYEQYF.

The chain recombines TRBV7-3 with TRBJ2-5, with a weak D call TRBD2 (5 bases). The germline gives CDR1 SGHTA, CDR2 FQGTGA. V lost 5 bases, J lost 1 base, and 14 bases lay in between. This CDR3 region has 15 residues. The chain's CDR3 is CASSPGLYGQETQYF. In nucleotides, the CDR3 is TGTGCCAGCAGCCCGGGGTTGTACGGCCAAGAGACCCAGTACTTC.

The chain uses TRBV7-3 and TRBJ2-2, with 8 bases fitting TRBD2. The CDR3 contains 19 residues. J was trimmed by 0 bases and V by 1 base; bases with no gene match: 10. Germline V gene data show CDR1 as SGHTA and CDR2 as FQGTGA. The CDR3 reads CASSLKLAVEGPNTGELFF. The DNA of the CDR3 is TGTGCCAGCAGCTTAAAACTAGCGGTAGAAGGGCCGAACACCGGGGAGCTGTTTTTT.

The chain has TRBV4-1 and TRBJ2-2; D might be TRBD1 (6 bases). The CDR3 spans 15 residues. V was clipped by 1 base and J by 6 bases, with 12 bases between them. CDR1 is MGHRA, CDR2 YSYEKL, per germline. CDR3 in amino acids: CASSQVSGDAGELFF. CDR3 nucleotides: TGCGCCAGCAGCCAAGTATCAGGGGACGCCGGGGAGCTGTTTTTT.

The chain combines TRBV9 with TRBJ2-2; perhaps TRBD1 as D (6 bases). This CDR3 comprises 14 residues. Germline lookup yields CDR1 SGDLS and CDR2 YYNGEE. The ends were cut back, 0 bases at V and 7 bases at J, with 10 bases in the middle. The CDR3 nucleotides are TGTGCCAGCAGCGTAGAGGGGGACCTCGGGGAGCTGTTTTTT. Encoded protein: CASSVEGDLGELFF.

The genes are TRBV27 and TRBJ1-1; D gene uncertain. This CDR3 is built from 12 residues. The V end was cut by 10 bases, the J end by 1 base, with 10 bases between. Germline loops: CDR1 MNHEY, CDR2 SMNVEV (reference sequence). The CDR3 DNA follows: TGTGCCACCTGGCTAGGGAACACTGAAGCTTTCTTT. It codes for CATWLGNTEAFF.

The chain's CDR3 is CSVDGRGGPNTEAFF. The CDR3 nucleotides are TGCAGCGTTGACGGGAGGGGGGGACCGAACACTGAAGCTTTCTTT. The V and J genes are TRBV29-1 and TRBJ1-1; possible D gene TRBD1, 6 bases. The V end was cut by 3 bases, the J end by 1 base, with 15 bases between. Germline assignment: CDR1 SQVTM and CDR2 ANQGSEA. The CDR3 runs 15 residues.

V usage is TRBV5-1 and J usage is TRBJ2-7; D perhaps matches TRBD2 (6 bases). V gave up 4 bases and J gave up 4 bases, with 24 bases separating them. Germline V gives CDR1 SGHRS, CDR2 YFSETQ. The CDR3 has 17 residues. Written as DNA, the CDR3 is TGCGCCAGCAGCCCTGGACGGGACTTCCATGGGCGATACGAGCAGTACTTC. Amino acids: CASSPGRDFHGRYEQYF.

This chain connects TRBV19 to TRBJ2-3, with 7 nucleotides matching TRBD2. This CDR3 contains 16 residues. Per the germline V gene, CDR1 is LNHDA and CDR2 is SQIVND (reference sequence). Trimming at V came to 5 bases and at J to 2 bases, leaving 10 bases not matched to a gene. Here the CDR3 DNA reads TGTGCCAGTAGTCCCCCAGGGAGGGGTGACACAGATACGCAGTATTTT. It translates to CASSPPGRGDTDTQYF.